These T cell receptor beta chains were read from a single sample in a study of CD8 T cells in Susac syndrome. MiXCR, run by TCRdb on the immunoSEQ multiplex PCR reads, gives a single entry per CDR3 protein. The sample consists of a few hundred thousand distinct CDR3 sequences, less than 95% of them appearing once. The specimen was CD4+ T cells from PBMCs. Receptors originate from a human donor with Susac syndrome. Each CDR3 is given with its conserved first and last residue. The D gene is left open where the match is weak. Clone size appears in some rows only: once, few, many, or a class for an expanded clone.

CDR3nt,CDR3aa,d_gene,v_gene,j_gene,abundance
TGTGCCAGCAGCTTGGAGGGAGGGCAGCCCCAGCATTTT,CASSLEGGQPQHF,-,TRBV5-6,TRBJ1-5,-
TGTGCCAGCAGTGATTTATTCAAGCGGGGGGGGAATGAGCAGTTCTTC,CASSDLFKRGGNEQFF,TRBD2,TRBV6-1,TRBJ2-1,-
TGTGCCATCAGTGACGGGACAGCCTACTCCGGGGAGCTGTTTTTT,CAISDGTAYSGELFF,TRBD1,TRBV10-3,TRBJ2-2,-
TGTGCCAGCAGTGAAGGGCAGGGGGTTCAGCCCCAGCATTTT,CASSEGQGVQPQHF,TRBD1,TRBV2,TRBJ1-5,-
TGTGCCACCAGCAGACGGGACAGACCGACCCAAGAGACCCAGTACTTC,CATSRRDRPTQETQYF,TRBD1,TRBV15,TRBJ2-5,-
TGTGCCTGGAGTACCCCGGGCAGGGGAGCGTTCAAAAACATTCAGTACTTC,CAWSTPGRGAFKNIQYF,-,TRBV30,TRBJ2-4,-
TGTGCCAGCAGCCTGAGACAGCCATCTAATGAAAAACTGTTTTTT,CASSLRQPSNEKLFF,-,TRBV14,TRBJ1-4,-
TGTGCCTGGAGTGTACCTTCAGGGGCCCAGCATTTT,CAWSVPSGAQHF,-,TRBV30,TRBJ1-5,-
TGTGCCAGCAGCCTAGGAAGCGGGGGGGCCGAGCAGTACTTC,CASSLGSGGAEQYF,TRBD2,TRBV3-1,TRBJ2-7,-
TGTGCCAGCAGTGAGGGCGGGACAGGGCTTCAGCCCCAGCATTTT,CASSEGGTGLQPQHF,TRBD1,TRBV6-4,TRBJ1-5,-
TGTGCCAGCAGACCCGGACGGATGAACACTGAAGCTTTCTTT,CASRPGRMNTEAFF,-,TRBV6-5,TRBJ1-1,-
TGTGCCAGCTCTTTTCGATCGCCCCTCCACTTT,CASSFRSPLHF,-,TRBV12-3/TRBV12-4,TRBJ1-6,-
TGTGCCAGCTCAAGCAGTGGGGGCTACGAGCAGTACTTC,CASSSSGGYEQYF,-,TRBV18,TRBJ2-7,-
TGCAGTGCTAGCGGGGGGGCTATCTACAATGAGCAGTTCTTC,CSASGGAIYNEQFF,TRBD2,TRBV20-1,TRBJ2-1,-
TGCGCCAGCAGCAGAGTGGGTGAAGCACGAGCCGGGGAGCTGTTTTTT,CASSRVGEARAGELFF,-,TRBV4-1,TRBJ2-2,-
TGCAGTGCTAGACCAGCCAGCCTAAACTATGGCTACACCTTC,CSARPASLNYGYTF,-,TRBV20-1,TRBJ1-2,-
TGTGCCAGCACCGGAGGGGTGTATCAGCCCCAGCATTTT,CASTGGVYQPQHF,-,TRBV6-6,TRBJ1-5,-
TGTGCCAGCAGCTTGACCGGGGGTCGACGTGAGCAGTTCTTC,CASSLTGGRREQFF,-,TRBV7-3,TRBJ2-1,-
TGTGCCTGGAGGGACAGGGCCAATAATTCACCCCTCCACTTT,CAWRDRANNSPLHF,TRBD1,TRBV30,TRBJ1-6,-
TGTGCCAGCAGTTACAGGGGAGTGGAAGAGACCCAGTACTTC,CASSYRGVEETQYF,-,TRBV6-2/TRBV6-3,TRBJ2-5,-
TGCAGTGCTAACGGTAGGGGCTCTGGGGCCAACGTCCTGACTTTC,CSANGRGSGANVLTF,-,TRBV20-1,TRBJ2-6,once
TGTGCCTGGAGTGTACGGGTCAGCTATAATTCACCCCTCCACTTT,CAWSVRVSYNSPLHF,-,TRBV30,TRBJ1-6,-
TGTGGGCTAGCGGGGGGCCCGTTCCTCTACGAGCAGTACTTC,CGLAGGPFLYEQYF,TRBD2,TRBV30,TRBJ2-7,-
TGTGCCAGCAGCTTAGCAACCGGGACAGATAGCAATCAGCCCCAGCATTTT,CASSLATGTDSNQPQHF,TRBD1,TRBV7-9,TRBJ1-5,-
TGCAGCGTCCCTCGCAGCGGGGGCCGCACAGATACGCAGTATTTT,CSVPRSGGRTDTQYF,TRBD2,TRBV29-1,TRBJ2-3,-
TGTGCCAGCAGCTTATATGGGACAGGTGAAACTAATGAAAAACTGTTTTTT,CASSLYGTGETNEKLFF,TRBD1,TRBV7-6,TRBJ1-4,-
TGTGCCACCTCTCCCCAGATGGACTATAGCAATCAGCCCCAGCATTTT,CATSPQMDYSNQPQHF,-,TRBV19,TRBJ1-5,-
TGTGCCAGCAGCTTAGAGGTGGGTCAGCCCCAGCATTTT,CASSLEVGQPQHF,-,TRBV7-9,TRBJ1-5,-
TGTGCCAGCAGCTTGCTGGTACAGGGAGACGGGGAGCTGTTTTTT,CASSLLVQGDGELFF,-,TRBV7-2,TRBJ2-2,-